This entry lists 8 T cell receptor beta chains sequenced from one sample in a study of cytomegalovirus exposure and HLA in healthy donors. Researchers ran the PCR with 60 Vbeta and 13 Jbeta primers. Measured with immunoSEQ multiplex PCR; TCRdb has only the in-frame clones, and not every one. The data show approximately 150,000 clones, 65% to 75% seen once. The sequenced sample consisted of PBMCs. These receptor sequences come from a human donor in good health.

This clone has only one observation. The chain couples TRBV19 to TRBJ2-7, with D perhaps matching TRBD2 (5 bases). The germline V gene encodes CDR1 LNHDA and CDR2 SQIVND (reference sequence). This CDR3 comprises 15 residues. The germline V and J ends were trimmed by 5 bases and 1 base, with 15 bases remaining between them. The DNA of the CDR3 is TGTGCCAGTAGTCGAGCGTCGGGGTTATCCTACGAGCAGTACTTC. This gives the protein CASSRASGLSYEQYF. The whole variable domain, remainder taken from reference TRBV19 and TRBJ2-7, is DGGITQSPKYLFRKEGQNVTLSCEQNLNHDAMYWYRQDPGQGLRLIYYSQIVNDFQKGDIAEGYSVSREKKESFPLTVTSAQKNPTAFYLCASSRASGLSYEQYFGPGTRLTVT.

The J gene is TRBJ1-2, the V gene TRBV11-2; 10 bases align to TRBD1. CDR3 length: 14 amino acids. Germline-derived CDR1 and CDR2 are SGHAT and FQNNGV. V gave up 2 bases and J gave up 9 bases; unmatched junction bases: 6. DNA for the CDR3: TGTGCCAGCAGCTTAAGACAGGGGGCTGAGCGCTACACCTTC. The encoded protein is CASSLRQGAERYTF. The variable domain in full, completed from reference TRBV11-2 and TRBJ1-2, reads EAGVAQSPRYKIIEKRQSVAFWCNPISGHATLYWYQQILGQGPKLLIQFQNNGVVDDSQLPKDRFSAERLKGVDSTLKIQPAKLEDSAVYLCASSLRQGAERYTFGSGTRLTVV.

The chain has TRBV7-3 and TRBJ1-2; D is undetermined. The CDR3 is 19 residues long. The V gene's germline CDR1 is SGHTA and CDR2 FQGTGA. Deletions cut 6 bases from V and 2 bases from J, with 28 bases between. CDR3 residues: CASRGNSVVRGVLNYGYTF. CDR3 DNA: TGTGCCAGCAGGGGAAACTCAGTTGTCCGGGGAGTCTTAAACTATGGCTACACCTTC.

The rearrangement links TRBV11-1 to TRBJ2-1; a possible D gene is TRBD2 (6 bases). Germline assignment: CDR1 SGHAT and CDR2 FQDESV (reference sequence). This CDR3 region has 14 residues. Trimming shortened V by 0 bases and J by 4 bases, and 7 bases separated the two germline ends. Here the CDR3 DNA reads TGTGCCAGCAGCTTAGCGGCGGGATACAATGAGCAGTTCTTC. Translated, it gives CASSLAAGYNEQFF.

The V call is TRBV5-4, the J call TRBJ1-5; possibly TRBD1 for D (6 bases). The germline gives CDR1 SGHNT, CDR2 YYREEE (reference sequence). This CDR3 has 14 residues. V shed 3 bases and J shed 4 bases, with 11 bases lying between them. CDR3 bases: TGTGCCAGCAGCTCAGGGACACGAAATCAGCCCCAGCATTTT. Residues: CASSSGTRNQPQHF.

V is TRBV6-1 and J is TRBJ1-1; D is undetermined. Germline-derived CDR1 and CDR2 are MNHNS and SASEGT. V lost 8 bases to trimming and J lost 0 bases, with 7 bases between them. The CDR3 spans 12 residues. Written as DNA, the CDR3 is TGTGCCAGCCAGTACATGAACACTGAAGCTTTCTTT. Protein product: CASQYMNTEAFF.

V gene TRBV7-9 combines with J gene TRBJ1-4; TRBD1 aligns across 7 bases. V was pared by 1 base and J by 8 bases, with 4 bases of the junction left unmatched. CDR3 size: 14 residues. Germline values: CDR1 SEHNR, CDR2 FQNEAQ (reference sequence). The CDR3 DNA sequence: TGTGCCAGCAGCTTAGAGGGGGCGGGCGAAAAACTGTTTTTT. Protein sequence: CASSLEGAGEKLFF.

This clone was picked up a small number of times. The DNA of the CDR3 is TGTGCCAGCAGCTTCTTGGGGACTCAGACCTACGAGCAGTACTTC. It specifies CASSFLGTQTYEQYF. V gene TRBV7-2 combines with J gene TRBJ2-7, with D perhaps TRBD2 (6 bases). The V gene's germline CDR1 is SGHTA and CDR2 FQGNSA. Trimming took off 3 bases at V and 2 bases at J, with 14 bases between the two ends. This CDR3 is 15 amino acids long.